This T cell receptor (beta chain) was identified in a study of control samples from healthy donors and cancer patients. TCRdb's copy holds only in-frame clones and misses some; the assay was immunoSEQ multiplex PCR. The data show 100,000 to 150,000 clones, approximately 90% seen once. From germline, CDR1 is GTSNPN and CDR2 SVGIG (reference sequence). J was trimmed by 4 bases and V by 6 bases; bases with no gene match: 15. CDR3 length: 16 residues. Sequenced input: blood. This chain links TRBV30 with TRBJ2-5; 9 bases align to TRBD2. The source is a woman between 50 and 59 years old in good health. The chain's CDR3 is CACDRGAALAGETQYF. CDR3 coding DNA: TGTGCCTGTGATAGGGGGGCGGCACTAGCGGGAGAGACCCAGTACTTC.